This TCR beta chain was recorded in a study of CD8+ T cells in alopecia areata. J lost 4 bases, V lost 0 bases, and 7 bases had no gene match. Germline V lookup: CDR1 SGHRS, CDR2 YFSETQ. The CDR3 is 16 residues long. The study, taken as a whole, reports: Greater clonality was observed in lesional scalp samples, especially alopecia totalis/universalis, versus normal scalp.

Comment on this clone: Its antigen remains unidentified.

RNA was isolated and reverse transcribed to cDNA, the sequencing template. The data were produced by immunoSEQ multiplex PCR, yet TCRdb's version contains in-frame clones alone and is incomplete. The sample records roughly 64,000 clones, 40% to 50% being singletons. The chain joins TRBV5-1 to TRBJ2-3; TRBD2 aligns across 8 bases. This TCR was sampled from a human donor with alopecia areata. Sequencing was performed on NKG2D-low CD8+ T cells sorted from blood. The CDR3 protein is CASSLGFSGVPDTQYF. CDR3 coding DNA: TGCGCCAGCAGCTTGGGGTTTAGCGGGGTTCCAGATACGCAGTATTTT.